This T cell receptor beta chain was sequenced during a study of cytomegalovirus exposure and HLA in healthy donors. Points from the study as a whole: Across donors, presence/absence analyses took sequencing depth to be roughly uniform. Sequences of the TCR beta chain were said to predict the HLA-A and HLA-B alleles of most subjects accurately.

The PCR ran on 60 Vbeta and 13 Jbeta primers. Data came from immunoSEQ multiplex PCR; TCRdb stores just in-frame clones and leaves some out. Here the sample spans 140,000 to 150,000 clones, about 84% being singletons. Points on this clone: Antigen unknown.

The V gene's germline CDR1 is SGHKS and CDR2 YYEKEE (reference sequence). V lost 1 base, J lost 10 bases, and 8 bases lay in between. This CDR3 contains 11 residues. This sequence joins TRBV5-5 and TRBJ1-1; tentative D call: TRBD1 (5 bases). The sequenced sample consisted of PBMCs. The origin of this receptor is a young woman in good health and CMV-seropositive. In DNA form, the CDR3 reads TGTGCCAGCAGCTTGCGGGGGGGAGCTTTCTTT. Translated: CASSLRGGAFF.